Shown below are 20 T cell receptor beta chains from a single sample sequenced in a study of beta chain features in type 1 diabetes. Their antigens remain unidentified. Sequenced material consisted of expressed TCRB transcripts (all of the isolated RNA was reverse transcribed). Here immunoSEQ multiplex PCR was the method, and the copy in TCRdb shows in-frame clones only, minus some. The data show about 370,000 clones, with 8.5% to 10% seen just once and around 0.66% held by the top ten. Study-wide points: Moderate but significant shortening of TCRB CDR3s was recorded in all four CD4+ subsets from Type 1 diabetes patients.

Sequences were obtained from central memory CD4+ T cells from blood. The receptors stem from a man younger than 40 with type 1 diabetes.

V is TRBV4-1 and J is TRBJ1-1; no reliable D call. The V gene lost 0 bases and the J gene lost 5 bases, with 7 bases spanning the gap. The length of the CDR3 is 13 residues. The germline V gene has CDR1 MGHRA and CDR2 YSYEKL. In nucleotides, the CDR3 is TGCGCCAGCAGCCAAGAACAACGGACTGAAGCTTTCTTT. Protein: CASSQEQRTEAFF.

V is TRBV29-1 and J is TRBJ1-5; TRBD1 matches at 7 bases. The V and J ends lost 6 bases and 4 bases, in that order; junction bases with no gene match: 12. This CDR3 comprises 15 residues. Germline V CDR1 and CDR2: SQVTM, ANQGSEA. The CDR3 nucleotides read TGCAGCGTGACCCAAGGGACAGCTTCTAATCAGCCCCAGCATTTT. Translation gives CSVTQGTASNQPQHF.

This clone was found a few times. The chain uses TRBV5-1 and TRBJ2-7; possibly TRBD1 for D (6 bases). CDR3 length: 14 amino acids. The germline V and J ends were trimmed by 3 bases and 6 bases, with 16 bases remaining between them. Germline-derived CDR1 and CDR2 are SGHRS and YFSETQ. The CDR3 DNA reads TGCGCCAGCAGCTCAGGGGCTATACGGGGCGAGCAGTACTTC. Translated, it gives CASSSGAIRGEQYF.

This clone has at least ten counts. V usage is TRBV7-6 and J usage is TRBJ2-1, with a possible D match to TRBD2 (6 bases). The CDR3 is 15 residues long. Looked up from germline, CDR1 is SGHVS and CDR2 is FNYEAQ. V was shortened by 5 bases and J by 8 bases, with 19 bases between the two germline ends. For the CDR3, the DNA is TGTGCCAGCAGCCCCCGGGGTAGCGGTAACGATGAGCAGTTCTTC. Its protein is CASSPRGSGNDEQFF.

This chain links TRBV30 with TRBJ1-5; D perhaps matches TRBD1 (5 bases). Trimming cost V 1 base and J 8 bases, with 12 bases left between them. CDR1 GTSNPN and CDR2 SVGIG come from the germline V gene (reference sequence). The CDR3 consists of 13 residues. In DNA, the CDR3 is TGTGCCTGGAGTGAAGGGGTTAGAGAGCCCCAGCATTTT. Translating gives CAWSEGVREPQHF.

This clone has more than one count but fewer than ten. Compared with germline, one end of the junction differs, possibly owing to a read error. The V gene is TRBV2, the J gene TRBJ2-7; D unclear. The CDR3 loop spans 11 amino acids. Per germline, CDR1 SNHLY and CDR2 FYNNEI. The CDR3 DNA reads as TGTGCCAGCAGTGAGGGATATACGTTGGACTTC. This encodes CASSEGYTLDF.

V usage is TRBV5-1 and J usage is TRBJ2-5, with 8 nucleotides matching TRBD2. Trimming removed 3 bases from V and 5 bases from J; junction bases left unmatched: 12. This CDR3 comprises 16 residues. Germline V gene sequence: CDR1 SGHRS, CDR2 YFSETQ. The CDR3 region has the DNA TGCGCCAGCAGCTCATATAGTAGCGGGACGGGTGAGACCCAGTACTTC. Its protein product is CASSSYSSGTGETQYF.

The chain uses TRBV29-1 and TRBJ1-1, with a tentative D call TRBD1 (5 bases). The CDR3 is 14 residues long. V lost 0 bases, J lost 5 bases, and 13 bases lay in between. Germline CDR1 and CDR2: SQVTM and ANQGSEA. CDR3 sequence (DNA): TGCAGCGTTGAAGATATGCAGGGAGCAACTGAAGCTTTCTTT. It is translated as CSVEDMQGATEAFF.

J is TRBJ1-4 and V is TRBV7-2; a possible D gene is TRBD1 (5 bases). Germline V gene lookup returns CDR1 SGHTA and CDR2 FQGNSA. V was pared by 2 bases and J by 7 bases, with 14 bases between. This CDR3 comprises 15 residues. DNA of the CDR3: TGTGCCAGCAGCTTACGCAGGGTAATAGGTGAAAAACTGTTTTTT. Amino acids: CASSLRRVIGEKLFF.

This clone was detected ten times or more. The rearrangement uses TRBV7-6 and TRBJ2-3; D possibly corresponds to TRBD1 (5 bases). The CDR3 consists of 14 residues. CDR1 SGHVS and CDR2 FNYEAQ come from the germline V gene. V was cut by 4 bases and J by 0 bases, with 8 bases left in between. The CDR3 protein is CASSSTASTDTQYF. The CDR3 DNA follows: TGTGCCAGCAGCTCGACAGCAAGCACAGATACGCAGTATTTT.

The chain uses TRBV12-5 and TRBJ1-2; 8 nucleotides match TRBD1. The trim removed 7 bases at V and 2 bases at J, leaving 9 bases unmatched. The CDR3 sequence is 15 residues long. Germline-derived CDR1 and CDR2 are LGHNT and FRNRAP. CDR3 residues: CASAKSGGENYGYTF. The CDR3 region has the DNA TGTGCTAGTGCCAAATCAGGGGGCGAAAACTATGGCTACACCTTC.

As for this clone: A junction boundary mismatches the germline segment, possibly from a read error. The rearrangement links TRBV6-5 to TRBJ2-6; D gene ambiguous. The CDR3 extends over 14 amino acids. Germline CDR1 and CDR2: MNHEY and SVGAGI. The DNA of the CDR3 is TGTGCCATCAGTGAGTCGCCAGGGGCCAACGTCCTGACTTTC. Amino acids: CAISESPGANVLTF.

Notes on this clone: A junction end diverges from the germline sequence, so it may reflect a read error. The chain uses TRBV29-1 and TRBJ2-7; D is possibly TRBD1 (5 bases). CDR1 is SQVTM and CDR2 is ANQGSEA in the germline V gene. The CDR3 consists of 14 residues. This chain's CDR3 is CSVVYQGSRYERYF. The CDR3 DNA reads TGCAGCGTTGTGTATCAGGGATCGCGATACGAGCGGTACTTC.

This sequence joins TRBV9 and TRBJ2-2; D unclear. The CDR3 is 13 amino acids. Trimming took off 0 bases at V and 9 bases at J, with 9 bases between the two ends. From germline, CDR1 is SGDLS and CDR2 YYNGEE. CDR3 region: CASSVEPSRELFF. As DNA, the CDR3 is TGTGCCAGCAGCGTAGAACCCAGTAGGGAGCTGTTTTTT. The whole variable domain, filled in from reference TRBV9 and TRBJ2-2, reads DSGVTQTPKHLITATGQRVTLRCSPRSGDLSVYWYQQSLDQGLQFLIQYYNGEERAKGNILERFSAQQFPDLHSELNLSSLELGDSALYFCASSVEPSRELFFGEGSRLTVL.

This clone was observed a few times. CDR3 bases: TGTGCCAGTAGTGGGGGGCTGAGCAATCAGCCCCAGCATTTT. Protein sequence: CASSGGLSNQPQHF. The chain employs TRBV19 and TRBJ1-5, with a possible D match to TRBD1 (6 bases). The V end was cut by 5 bases, the J end by 1 base, with 9 bases between. The CDR3 contains 14 residues. CDR1 LNHDA and CDR2 SQIVND come from the germline V gene (reference sequence).

This rearrangement joins TRBV18 to TRBJ1-5, with TRBD1 matching 8 bases. J was trimmed by 0 bases and V by 5 bases; bases with no gene match: 9. Germline CDR1 and CDR2: KGHSH and LQKENI. The CDR3 sequence is 17 residues long. This CDR3 is CASSSSGQVYSNQPQHF. CDR3 nucleotides: TGTGCCAGCTCATCGTCGGGACAGGTCTATAGCAATCAGCCCCAGCATTTT.

This clone has more than one count but fewer than ten. The chain links TRBV11-2 to TRBJ2-7; the D is unclear. CDR3 size: 12 residues. Germline V gives CDR1 SGHAT, CDR2 FQNNGV. Trimming cost V 0 bases and J 3 bases, with 3 bases left between them. CDR3 sequence reads: CASSLDRYEQYF. The CDR3 nucleotides read TGTGCCAGCAGCTTAGATCGCTACGAGCAGTACTTC.

This clone was recorded a few times. The V gene is TRBV5-1, the J gene TRBJ2-7; the D gene is possibly TRBD2 (5 bases). Germline V gives CDR1 SGHRS, CDR2 YFSETQ. The germline V and J ends were trimmed by 0 bases and 5 bases, with 12 bases remaining between them. The CDR3 runs to 14 residues. CDR3 in amino acids: CASSLGEPENEQYF. The DNA for the CDR3 is TGCGCCAGCAGCTTGGGGGAGCCCGAAAACGAGCAGTACTTC.

The V and J genes are TRBV19 and TRBJ1-2; 7 bases align to TRBD1. From germline, CDR1 is LNHDA and CDR2 SQIVND (reference sequence). With 7 bases clipped from V and 0 bases from J, the junction kept 8 bases outside the gene matches. The CDR3 has 15 amino acids. The CDR3 DNA follows: TGTGCCAGTAACCAAAGGACAGGAGCTAACTATGGCTACACCTTC. It codes for CASNQRTGANYGYTF.

The sample holds many counts of this clone. CDR3 sequence (DNA): TGCGCCAGCAGCTTGGTGGGACAACCCGTTAAGTACTTC. It yields the protein CASSLVGQPVKYF. The rearrangement uses TRBV5-1 and TRBJ2-7; a possible D gene is TRBD1 (6 bases). V shed 0 bases and J shed 11 bases, with 15 bases lying between them. The CDR3 totals 13 residues. Germline assignment: CDR1 SGHRS and CDR2 YFSETQ.